This T cell receptor (beta chain) was identified in a study of blood T cell repertoires in COVID-19. Study details: Italy, Spain and the United States were the sources of the convalescent and acute COVID-19 samples. PBMCs, B-cell-depleted T cells, or T cells were the source of the cDNA or gDNA that made up the material.

In the authors' workflow: Amplification of reference gene primers was used by the study to estimate nucleated cell counts. Sequencing used immunoSEQ multiplex PCR; TCRdb keeps in-frame clones, though not all of them. The V and J calls and the clone size are those of that table, but D and trimming were determined from the DNA. The sample carries 75,000 to 100,000 clones, 75% to 85% recorded once. J was trimmed by 1 base and V by 3 bases; bases with no gene match: 6. The germline V gene has CDR1 SGHAT and CDR2 FQDESV (reference sequence). CDR3 length equals 16 residues. This sequence joins TRBV11-1 and TRBJ2-5; 9 bases align to TRBD2. The sequenced material came from peripheral blood. The receptor was isolated from a woman older than 75 with acute or convalescent COVID-19. CDR3 in amino acids: CASSFRLAESQETQYF. In DNA form, the CDR3 reads TGTGCCAGCAGCTTCCGACTAGCGGAGAGCCAAGAGACCCAGTACTTC. Full variable domain (remainder filled in from reference TRBV11-1 and TRBJ2-5): EAEVAQSPRYKITEKSQAVAFWCDPISGHATLYWYRQILGQGPELLVQFQDESVVDDSQLPKDRFSAERLKGVDSTLKIQPAELGDSAMYLCASSFRLAESQETQYFGPGTRLLVL.